Listed below are T cell receptor beta chains from one sample, sequenced in a study of T cell repertoires in cytomegalovirus infection. TCRdb passed the reads through MiXCR, listing each CDR3 protein once. The sample lists approximately 910,000 distinct CDR3 sequences; approximately 30% were seen once. No antigen is known for these receptors. Specimen: cultured CD8+ T cells from PBMCs, collected from culture after CMV antigen stimulation. Receptors originate from a human donor in good health (CMV status not recorded). Some clones in this sample may be carry-over from other donors' samples. The conserved cysteine and the conserved F or W are not part of the CDR3 here. The D gene is left open where the match is weak.

v_call	d_call	j_call	cdr3_aa
TRBV2	TRBD2	TRBJ2-1	ASTWTSGGHNEQF
TRBV6-6	TRBD2	TRBJ2-7	ASSSLAGYSYEQY
TRBV27	NA	TRBJ2-2	ASRPKGGGELF
TRBV7-9	TRBD2	TRBJ2-1	ASSSLAGAGYNEQF
TRBV6-6	NA	TRBJ2-3	ASSYSPGASTDTQY
TRBV12-3/TRBV12-4	NA	TRBJ2-3	ASYSRAGPSTDTQY
TRBV4-1	NA	TRBJ1-5	ASSHTDGQPQH
TRBV7-2	NA	TRBJ1-2	ASSFDPGYT
TRBV4-1	TRBD2	TRBJ2-2	ASSQDSYGLAGGNTGELF
TRBV6-5	NA	TRBJ1-2	ASTPTVNYGYT
TRBV7-9	NA	TRBJ2-5	AGSLRYQETQY
TRBV6-2/TRBV6-3	NA	TRBJ2-5	ASSYPQVRETQY
TRBV5-5	NA	TRBJ1-1	ASSLERTENTEAF
TRBV6-1	TRBD1	TRBJ2-7	ASSSGQGGLYEQY
TRBV7-2	NA	TRBJ2-3	ANSFGGQMGGDTQY
TRBV14	NA	TRBJ2-1	ASSHLDGYNEQF
TRBV6-2/TRBV6-3	NA	TRBJ1-5	ASSYSLPGEKSNQPQH
TRBV6-6	NA	TRBJ2-3	ASTPGFDTQY
TRBV28	NA	TRBJ1-2	ASTLDLQGYYGYT
TRBV19	TRBD2	TRBJ2-7	ASSGGGGRAPYEQY
TRBV7-9	NA	TRBJ1-2	ASSPGEGDGYT
TRBV28	NA	TRBJ1-1	ATSMTVGDTEAF
TRBV28	NA	TRBJ2-5	ASTLGGGYQETQY
TRBV7-9	NA	TRBJ1-2	ASSLAGRGYT
TRBV4-1	TRBD1	TRBJ1-5	ASSLLQGQPQH
TRBV12-3/TRBV12-4	TRBD2	TRBJ2-5	ASSFSGGDEETQY
TRBV24-1	TRBD2	TRBJ2-3	ATSDPSGGDTDTQY
TRBV7-2	TRBD2	TRBJ2-1	ASSSPLADPYNEQF
TRBV9	NA	TRBJ1-1	ASSVDYPFTEAF
TRBV4-2	NA	TRBJ1-6	ASSQDGLASYNSPLH
TRBV6-2/TRBV6-3	NA	TRBJ1-1	ASSYSGRVPEAF
TRBV24-1	NA	TRBJ2-1	ATSCPPGESKNISYNEQF
TRBV29-1	NA	TRBJ1-2	SFPGYT
TRBV2	NA	TRBJ1-5	ASSENGSNQPQH
TRBV10-3	NA	TRBJ2-1	AITLRAAASYNEQF
TRBV7-8	NA	TRBJ2-1	ASSLLATYNEQF
TRBV12-3/TRBV12-4	NA	TRBJ2-1	AIVTEGYNEQF
TRBV2	TRBD1	TRBJ1-1	AIDDRGYDSEAF
TRBV7-6	NA	TRBJ2-1	ASSSSFSYNEQF
TRBV20-1	TRBD1	TRBJ1-2	SAIVGGASYGYT
TRBV27	NA	TRBJ1-1	ASSWRGLNTEAF
TRBV20-1	NA	TRBJ2-3	SASIRGLRTDTQY
TRBV18	NA	TRBJ1-1	ASSLEPMRVTEAF
TRBV7-6	NA	TRBJ2-1	ASSHDGLTNNEQF
TRBV7-9	TRBD1	TRBJ2-1	ASSTPRSGGSYNEQF
TRBV2	NA	TRBJ1-1	ASREDSGDEAF
TRBV12-3/TRBV12-4	NA	TRBJ2-1	ASTFVLGGNEQF
TRBV7-9	NA	TRBJ2-6	ASSHSLAGANVLT
TRBV7-6	NA	TRBJ1-1	ASSSPEDGMNTEAF
TRBV5-6	TRBD1	TRBJ2-5	ASSFTRDRSKETQY
TRBV27	TRBD2	TRBJ2-1	ASISGGGEQF
TRBV12-3/TRBV12-4	NA	TRBJ2-1	ASSPGTGFHNEQF
TRBV10-1	NA	TRBJ2-7	ASSGGTHGSYEQY